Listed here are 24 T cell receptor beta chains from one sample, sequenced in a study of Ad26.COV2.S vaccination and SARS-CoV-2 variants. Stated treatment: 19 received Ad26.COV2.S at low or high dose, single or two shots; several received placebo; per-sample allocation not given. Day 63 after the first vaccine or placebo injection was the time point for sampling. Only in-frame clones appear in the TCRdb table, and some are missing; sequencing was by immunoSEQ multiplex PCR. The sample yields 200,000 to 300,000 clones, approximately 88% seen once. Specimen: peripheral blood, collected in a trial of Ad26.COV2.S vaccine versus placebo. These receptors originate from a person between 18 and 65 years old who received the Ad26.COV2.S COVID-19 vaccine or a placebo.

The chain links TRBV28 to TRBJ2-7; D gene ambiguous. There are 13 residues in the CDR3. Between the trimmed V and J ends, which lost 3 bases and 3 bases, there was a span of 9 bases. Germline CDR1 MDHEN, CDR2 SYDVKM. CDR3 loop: CASSFRAHYEQYF. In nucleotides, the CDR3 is TGTGCCAGCAGTTTCCGGGCCCACTACGAGCAGTACTTC.

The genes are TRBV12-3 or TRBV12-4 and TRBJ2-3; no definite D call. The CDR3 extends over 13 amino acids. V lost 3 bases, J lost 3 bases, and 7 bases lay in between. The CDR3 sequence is CASSFGLTDTQYF. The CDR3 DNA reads TGTGCCAGCAGTTTCGGGTTGACAGATACGCAGTATTTT.

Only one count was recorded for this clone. The CDR3 coding sequence is TGTGCCAGCAGTGCTCAGGGGGCTGGGAACACTGAAGCTTTCTTT. Its protein product is CASSAQGAGNTEAFF. The V call is TRBV6-2 or TRBV6-3, the J call TRBJ1-1; 8 bases fit TRBD1. After removal of 5 bases from V and 1 base from J, the junction contained 6 bases not matched to a gene. The CDR3 contains 15 residues. The germline gives CDR1 MNHEY, CDR2 SVGEGT.

The DNA of the CDR3 is TGTGCCAGCAGCTTGGCGTTAGCGGGGATGCAAGAGACCCAGTACTTC. Its protein is CASSLALAGMQETQYF. This chain uses TRBV5-4 with TRBJ2-5, with 8 bases that match TRBD2. This CDR3 has 16 amino acids. V lost 0 bases to trimming and J lost 2 bases; unmatched junction nucleotides: 6. The germline V gene encodes CDR1 SGHNT and CDR2 YYREEE (reference sequence).

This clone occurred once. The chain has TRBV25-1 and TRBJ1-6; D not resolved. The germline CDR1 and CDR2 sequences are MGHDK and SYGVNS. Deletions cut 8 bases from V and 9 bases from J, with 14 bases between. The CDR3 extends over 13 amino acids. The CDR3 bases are TGTGCCAGCGAAGAAGGTTTACGTTCACCCCTCCACTTT. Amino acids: CASEEGLRSPLHF.

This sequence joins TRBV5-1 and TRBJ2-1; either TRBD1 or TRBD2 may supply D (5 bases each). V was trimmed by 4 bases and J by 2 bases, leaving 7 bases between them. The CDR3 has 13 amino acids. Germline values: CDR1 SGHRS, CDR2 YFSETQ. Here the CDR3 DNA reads TGCGCCAGCAGCCCGGGACCCTACAATGAGCAGTTCTTC. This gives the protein CASSPGPYNEQFF.

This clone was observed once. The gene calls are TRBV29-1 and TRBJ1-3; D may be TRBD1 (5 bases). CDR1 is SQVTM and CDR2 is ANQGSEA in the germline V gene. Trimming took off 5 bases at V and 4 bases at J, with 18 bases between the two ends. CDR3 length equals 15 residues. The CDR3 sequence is CSVLLEGISGNTIYF. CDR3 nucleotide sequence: TGCAGCGTTTTGTTGGAGGGGATCAGCGGAAACACCATATATTTT.

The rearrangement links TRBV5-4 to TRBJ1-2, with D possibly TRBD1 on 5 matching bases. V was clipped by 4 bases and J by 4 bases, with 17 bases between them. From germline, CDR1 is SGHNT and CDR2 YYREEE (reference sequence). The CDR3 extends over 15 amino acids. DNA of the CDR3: TGTGCCAGCAGCCCATCCTTAAGGGGAAGCTATGGCTACACCTTC. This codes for CASSPSLRGSYGYTF.

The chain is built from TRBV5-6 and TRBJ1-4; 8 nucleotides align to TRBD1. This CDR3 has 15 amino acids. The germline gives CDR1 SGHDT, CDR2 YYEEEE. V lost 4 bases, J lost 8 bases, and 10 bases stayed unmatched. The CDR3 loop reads CASSLRTGRGEKLFF. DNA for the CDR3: TGTGCCAGCAGCCTACGGACAGGGCGAGGAGAAAAACTGTTTTTT.

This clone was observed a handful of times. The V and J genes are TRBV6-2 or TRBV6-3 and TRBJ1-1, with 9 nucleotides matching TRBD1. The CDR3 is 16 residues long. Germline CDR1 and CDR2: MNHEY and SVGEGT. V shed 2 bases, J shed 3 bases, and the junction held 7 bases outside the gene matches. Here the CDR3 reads CASSYGQQGADTEAFF. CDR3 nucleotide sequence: TGTGCCAGCAGTTACGGCCAACAGGGGGCTGACACTGAAGCTTTCTTT.

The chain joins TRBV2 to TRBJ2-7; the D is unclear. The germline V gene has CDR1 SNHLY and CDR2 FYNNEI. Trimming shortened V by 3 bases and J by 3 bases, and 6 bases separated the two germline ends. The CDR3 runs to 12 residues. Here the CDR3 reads CASSDSFYEQYF. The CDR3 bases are TGTGCCAGCAGTGACAGCTTCTACGAGCAGTACTTC.

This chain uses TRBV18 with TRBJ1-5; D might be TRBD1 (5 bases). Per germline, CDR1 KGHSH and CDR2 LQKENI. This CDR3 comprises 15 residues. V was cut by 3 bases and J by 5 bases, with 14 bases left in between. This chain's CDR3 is CASSPISGGDQPQHF. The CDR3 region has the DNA TGTGCCAGCTCACCCATCTCCGGAGGGGATCAGCCCCAGCATTTT.

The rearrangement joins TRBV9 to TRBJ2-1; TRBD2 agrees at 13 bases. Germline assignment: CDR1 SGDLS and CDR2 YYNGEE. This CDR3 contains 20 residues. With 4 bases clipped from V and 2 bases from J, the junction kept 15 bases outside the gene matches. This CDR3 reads CASSLQGLAGPRGAYNEQFF. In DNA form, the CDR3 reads TGTGCCAGCAGCCTCCAGGGACTAGCGGGACCCCGGGGGGCCTACAATGAGCAGTTCTTC.

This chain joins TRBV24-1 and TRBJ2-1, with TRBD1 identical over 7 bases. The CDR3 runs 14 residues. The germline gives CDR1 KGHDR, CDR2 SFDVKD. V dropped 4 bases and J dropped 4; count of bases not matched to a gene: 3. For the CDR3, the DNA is TGTGCCACCAGTGAACAGGGGCGGTACAATGAGCAGTTCTTC. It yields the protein CATSEQGRYNEQFF.

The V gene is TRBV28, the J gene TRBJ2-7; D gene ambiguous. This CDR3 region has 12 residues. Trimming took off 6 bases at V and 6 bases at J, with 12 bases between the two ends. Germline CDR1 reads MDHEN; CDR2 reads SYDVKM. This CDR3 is CASSPRRLEQYF. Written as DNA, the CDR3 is TGTGCCAGCAGCCCCAGACGCCTCGAGCAGTACTTC.

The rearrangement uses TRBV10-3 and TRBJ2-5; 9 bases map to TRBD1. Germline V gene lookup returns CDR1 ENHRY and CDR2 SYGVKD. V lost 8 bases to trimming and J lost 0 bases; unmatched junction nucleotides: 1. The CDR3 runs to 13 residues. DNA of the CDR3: TGTGCCATCCGGACAGGGGACCAAGAGACCCAGTACTTC. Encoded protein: CAIRTGDQETQYF.

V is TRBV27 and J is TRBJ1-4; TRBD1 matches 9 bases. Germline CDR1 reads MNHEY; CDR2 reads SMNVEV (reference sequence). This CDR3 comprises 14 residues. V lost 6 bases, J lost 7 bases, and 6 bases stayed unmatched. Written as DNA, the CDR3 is TGTGCCAGCAGGCCGGGACAGGGCCCTGAAAAACTGTTTTTT. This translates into CASRPGQGPEKLFF. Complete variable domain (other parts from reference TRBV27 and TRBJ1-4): EAQVTQNPRYLITVTGKKLTVTCSQNMNHEYMSWYRQDPGLGLRQIYYSMNVEVTDKGDVPEGYKVSRKEKRNFPLILESPSPNQTSLYFCASRPGQGPEKLFFGSGTQLSVL.

The CDR3 protein is CSASSGQGITYEQYF. CDR3 sequence (DNA): TGCAGTGCTAGTTCTGGACAGGGGATAACCTACGAGCAGTACTTC. The chain combines TRBV20-1 with TRBJ2-7, with TRBD1 identical over 9 bases. V was clipped by 3 bases and J by 2 bases; unmatched bases: 8. The CDR3 spans 15 residues. CDR1 DFQATT and CDR2 SNEGSKA come from the germline V gene (reference sequence).

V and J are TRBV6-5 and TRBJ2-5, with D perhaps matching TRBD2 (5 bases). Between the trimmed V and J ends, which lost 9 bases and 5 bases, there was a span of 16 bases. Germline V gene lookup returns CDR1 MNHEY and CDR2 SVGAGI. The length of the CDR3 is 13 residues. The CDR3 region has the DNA TGTGCCAGTCGGGGAGAAAAAAGGGAGACCCAGTACTTC. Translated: CASRGEKRETQYF.

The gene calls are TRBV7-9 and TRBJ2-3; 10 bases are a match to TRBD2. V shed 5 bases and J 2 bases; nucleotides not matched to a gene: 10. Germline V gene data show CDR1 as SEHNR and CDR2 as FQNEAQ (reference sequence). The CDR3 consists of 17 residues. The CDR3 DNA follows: TGTGCCAGCAGCCCCCGGCTAGCGGGAGAAGACACAGATACGCAGTATTTT. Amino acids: CASSPRLAGEDTDTQYF.

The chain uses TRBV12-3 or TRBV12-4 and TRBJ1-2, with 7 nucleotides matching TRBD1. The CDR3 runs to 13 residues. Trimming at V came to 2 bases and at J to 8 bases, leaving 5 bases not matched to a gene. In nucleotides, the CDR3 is TGTGCCAGCAGTTTAAACAGGGGAGGGGGCTACACCTTC. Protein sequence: CASSLNRGGGYTF.

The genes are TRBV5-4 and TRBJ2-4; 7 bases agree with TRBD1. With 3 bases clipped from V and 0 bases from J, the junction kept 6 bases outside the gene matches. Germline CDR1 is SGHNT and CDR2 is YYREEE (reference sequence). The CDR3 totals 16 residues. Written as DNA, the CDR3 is TGTGCCAGCAGCTCTGGGACAGACGAAGCCAAAAACATTCAGTACTTC. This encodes CASSSGTDEAKNIQYF.

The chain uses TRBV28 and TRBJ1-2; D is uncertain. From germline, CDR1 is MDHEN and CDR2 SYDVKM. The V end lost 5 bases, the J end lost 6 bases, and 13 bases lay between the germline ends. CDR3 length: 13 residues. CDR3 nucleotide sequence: TGTGCCAGCAGTACCCCAGCCGGGGATGGCTACACCTTC. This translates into CASSTPAGDGYTF.

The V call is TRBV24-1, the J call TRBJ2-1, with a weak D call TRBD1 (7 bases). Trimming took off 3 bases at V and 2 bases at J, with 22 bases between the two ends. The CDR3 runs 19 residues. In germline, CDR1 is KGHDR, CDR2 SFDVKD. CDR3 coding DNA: TGTGCCACCAGTGATCCGGCGAGAGGGGGCGCGGGGACCTACAATGAGCAGTTCTTC. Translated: CATSDPARGGAGTYNEQFF.